This entry concerns a single T cell receptor beta chain. Its antigen has not been determined. It has no much larger one-base neighbor in the sample; base qualities were not kept. The data stem from a study of early stage breast cancer tumors (dated by TCRdb to about 2017). For context, the study as a whole: Of the roughly 17 invasive breast tumors, eleven to twelve were found to be estrogen receptor-positive, progesterone receptor-positive and HER2-negative. A read coverage of roughly 10-fold per sample was achieved on average. Across all samples, approximately 2,500,000 templates representing approximately 1 million unique clonotypes were detected. Of the roughly 12 ER+/PR+/HER2- tumors, eight were classified as invasive ductal carcinomas and four as invasive lobular carcinomas. Overall study outcomes, separate from this receptor: Compared with adjacent normal breast tissue, tumors had higher clonality and 2 to 3-fold greater T cell density. Because the cohort was small, a breakdown by tumor subtype could not be done. Chain pairing and functional markers such as CD4, CD8 and FOXP3 were not captured by bulk genomic DNA sequencing of unsorted cells. Enriched TCRB sequences shared across patients were mostly commonly generated sequences, unlikely to play an important role in the tumor microenvironment. Repertoires from blood resembled normal breast more closely than tumor, and using blood as a reference for each tissue separated tumor from normal in about 90% of the 16 patients.

Two independent genomic DNA replicates were amplified for each sample, with roughly 0.5 ug used for blood and about 1.5 ug for tumor or normal breast. Following the manufacturer's instructions, the ImmunoSeq Intro kit was used to carry out TCRB sequencing on genomic DNA. The multiplex PCR ran for around 30 cycles using proprietary primers and spike-in control sequences for absolute quantification. Single-end 150-bp reads were used to sequence an 87-bp fragment spanning the CDR3 and the flanking V and J genes. Seven samples, each with two replicates, were multiplexed per lane of an Illumina MiSeq using version 3.0 chemistry. As for how the authors treated the data: Raw data were processed with the vendor's proprietary pipeline, and both replicates were merged into a single result per sample. Clonotypes were defined as productive rearrangements sharing the V-gene family, CDR3 amino acid sequence and J-gene segment. To compute clonality, the normalized Shannon entropy (Pielou evenness) of TCRB abundances was subtracted from 1. To estimate T cell density, the total number of templates was divided by the input cell count, which was inferred from how much DNA went in. Recon was used with default parameters to estimate total repertoire diversity and clonality. A clonotype counted as tumor-enriched if its abundance in tumor exceeded 0.1% and was at least 32-fold higher than its abundance in normal breast. TCRdb's version of the immuneACCESS table is confined to in-frame rearrangements and falls short of the full clone set. An unresolved V gene accounts for under half of the shortfall where checked; the remainder is of unknown origin. The V and J calls and clone size were taken over from that table, and D and trimming were inferred from the DNA. The sample yields under 30,000 clones; 72% were counted once. 33% of the sample lies in the top ten.

The study profiled bulk TCR beta-chain repertoires in matched peripheral blood, tumor and adjacent normal breast tissue taken from approximately 15 patients with early-stage breast cancer. Before surgery, roughly 4.5-11 mL of whole blood was collected into EDTA tubes and then processed within 2 hours. Peripheral blood mononuclear cells were isolated by Ficoll-Paque centrifugation in SepMate-50 tubes. PBMCs were cryopreserved in aliquots of roughly 1.8 to 4.5 million cells in approximately 90% FBS with around 10% DMSO and kept in liquid nitrogen. Genomic DNA was extracted with the Qiagen AllPrep DNA/RNA Mini kit. Spanning cysteine to phenylalanine, the CDR3 consists of 13 amino acids. Only the CDR3 portion is preserved as DNA: 39 bases, with reading frame beginning at the first base. The germline ends are 15 bases apart after V is trimmed by 5 bases and J by 7 bases. CDR1 and CDR2 are read off the germline V gene (reference sequence) as SEHNR and FQNEAQ.

Sequenced sample: blood. This sequence originates from a person aged 45 to 59 with breast cancer. The chain is made from TRBV7-9 and TRBJ2-7, with no reliable assignment of the D segment. The CDR3 sequence is CASSPEVMREQYF. The DNA sequence follows: TGTGCCAGCAGCCCAGAGGTGATGCGGGAGCAGTACTTC. Supplemented by the reference TRBV7-9 and TRBJ2-7 proteins around the CDR3, the complete variable domain is DTGVSQNPRHKITKRGQNVTFRCDPISEHNRLYWYRQTLGQGPEFLTYFQNEAQLEKSRLLSDRFSAERPKGSFSTLEIQRTEQGDSAMYLCASSPEVMREQYFGPGTRLTVT.